The rows below give T cell receptor beta chains drawn from one sample of a study of neurological immune-mediated disorders. TCRdb independently ran MiXCR on the 5' RACE reads; one entry per CDR3 protein. The data show about 44,000 distinct CDR3 sequences, with around a fifth seen just once and approximately 4.3% held by the top ten. The sample consisted of PBMCs. These receptor sequences come from a man aged 55-75 years with HTLV-1-associated myelopathy (HAM/TSP). Both conserved end residues are part of each CDR3. A D gene is named only where the DNA matches it firmly. Rows may omit the clone size; those that give it use once, few, many or a size class.

TRBV7-9	TRBD2	TRBJ2-3	few	TGTGCCAGCAGCTTAGCGAGGGGACTAGCGGGCAAAGATACGCAGTATTTT	CASSLARGLAGKDTQYF
TRBV7-9	NA	TRBJ2-1	many	TGTGCCAGCAGGACGCCTCGGGGTAGGGACTACAATGAGCAGTTCTTC	CASRTPRGRDYNEQFF
TRBV7-2	NA	TRBJ2-1	many	TGTGCCAGCAGCCCCGGGGGAGGCGCAGACGGTGAGCAGTTCTTC	CASSPGGGADGEQFF
TRBV20-1	NA	TRBJ1-5	NA	TGCAGTGCTAGTGGGGGGGGATACAACCACCCCCAGCATTTT	CSASGGGYNHPQHF
TRBV5-1	NA	TRBJ2-3	many	TGCGCCAGCAGCAGGGTGGCGGCGGATACGCAGTATTTT	CASSRVAADTQYF
TRBV5-1	TRBD1	TRBJ2-1	many	TGCGCCAGCAGAAAGGACAGGGCCGGTGAGCAGTTCTTC	CASRKDRAGEQFF
TRBV20-1	NA	TRBJ1-5	many	TGCAGTGCTAGTGCTAGCAATCAGCCCCAGCATTTT	CSASASNQPQHF
TRBV10-3	TRBD1	TRBJ2-1	medium-sized	TGTGCCATCAGTCTCGACAGGGTTCCGAATGAGCAGTTCTTC	CAISLDRVPNEQFF
TRBV18	NA	TRBJ1-1	many	TGTGCCAGCTCACACCGTAAGGACACTGAAGCTTTCTTT	CASSHRKDTEAFF
TRBV6-5	TRBD2	TRBJ2-1	many	TGTGCCAGCAGTTACTCGGCGGGAGGCCCCTACAATGAGCAGTTCTTC	CASSYSAGGPYNEQFF
TRBV28	NA	TRBJ2-7	many	TGTGCCAGCAGTCTTACAGGGGGGGTATCCTACGAGCAGTACTTC	CASSLTGGVSYEQYF